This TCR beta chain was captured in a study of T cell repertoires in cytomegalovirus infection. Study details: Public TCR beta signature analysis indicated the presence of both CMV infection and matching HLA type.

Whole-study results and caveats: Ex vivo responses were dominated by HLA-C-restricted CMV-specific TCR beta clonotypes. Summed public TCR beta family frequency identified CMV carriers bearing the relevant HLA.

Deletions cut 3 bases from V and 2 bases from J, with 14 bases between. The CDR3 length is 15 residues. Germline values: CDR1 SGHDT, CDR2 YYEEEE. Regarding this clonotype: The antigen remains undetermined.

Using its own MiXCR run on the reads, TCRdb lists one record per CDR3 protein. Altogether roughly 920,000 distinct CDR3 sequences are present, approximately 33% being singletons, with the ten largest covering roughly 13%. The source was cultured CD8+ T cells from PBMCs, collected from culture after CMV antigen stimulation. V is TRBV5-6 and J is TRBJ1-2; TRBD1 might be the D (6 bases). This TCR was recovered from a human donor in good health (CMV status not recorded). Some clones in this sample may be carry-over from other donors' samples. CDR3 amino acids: CASSSGTPRNYGYTF. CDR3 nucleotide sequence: TGTGCCAGCAGCTCCGGGACACCTAGAAACTATGGCTACACCTTC. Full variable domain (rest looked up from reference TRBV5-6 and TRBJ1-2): DAGVTQSPTHLIKTRGQQVTLRCSPKSGHDTVSWYQQALGQGPQFIFQYYEEEERQRGNFPDRFSGHQFPNYSSELNVNALLLGDSALYLCASSSGTPRNYGYTFGSGTRLTVV.